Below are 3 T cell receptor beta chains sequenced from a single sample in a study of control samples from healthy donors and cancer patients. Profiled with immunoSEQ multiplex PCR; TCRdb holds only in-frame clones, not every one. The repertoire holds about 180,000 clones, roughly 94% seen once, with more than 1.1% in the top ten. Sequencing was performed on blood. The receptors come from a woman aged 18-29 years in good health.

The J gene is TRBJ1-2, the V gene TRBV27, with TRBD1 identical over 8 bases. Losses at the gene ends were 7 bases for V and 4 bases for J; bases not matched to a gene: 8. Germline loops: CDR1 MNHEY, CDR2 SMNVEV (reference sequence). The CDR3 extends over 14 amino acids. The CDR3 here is CASTSTTGAYGYTF. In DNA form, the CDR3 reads TGTGCCAGCACCTCTACGACAGGGGCCTATGGCTACACCTTC.

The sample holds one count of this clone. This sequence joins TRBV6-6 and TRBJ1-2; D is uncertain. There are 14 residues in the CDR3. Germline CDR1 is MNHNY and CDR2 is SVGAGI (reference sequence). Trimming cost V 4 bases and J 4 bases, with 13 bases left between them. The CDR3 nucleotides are TGTGCCAGCAGTTTATCCGGAGAGGGCTATGGCTACACCTTC. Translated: CASSLSGEGYGYTF.

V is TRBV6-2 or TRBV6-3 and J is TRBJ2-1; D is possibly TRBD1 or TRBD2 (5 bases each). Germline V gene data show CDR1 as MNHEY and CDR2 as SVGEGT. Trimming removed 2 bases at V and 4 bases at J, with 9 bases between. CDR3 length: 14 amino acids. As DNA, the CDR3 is TGTGCCAGCAGTTACGACAGCGGTTACAATGAGCAGTTCTTC. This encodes CASSYDSGYNEQFF.